Below, 30 T cell receptor beta chains from the same sample are listed, as sequenced in a study of blood T cell repertoires in COVID-19. The table came from immunoSEQ multiplex PCR; TCRdb's copy has only in-frame clones and leaves some out. Of over 50,000 clones listed, approximately 83% were seen once; the top ten hold approximately 10%. The sample consisted of peripheral blood. These receptors were collected from a human donor in a cohort sampled during active COVID-19.

This sequence joins TRBV4-3 and TRBJ2-6, with TRBD1 matching over 7 bases. The CDR3 runs to 17 residues. The V and J ends lost 0 bases and 2 bases, in that order; junction bases with no gene match: 4. Per the germline V gene, CDR1 is LGHNA and CDR2 is YSLEER. The CDR3 DNA is TGCGCCAGCAGCCAAGATAGGGGACAGACTGGGGCCAACGTCCTGACTTTC. Protein product: CASSQDRGQTGANVLTF.

The J gene is TRBJ2-2, the V gene TRBV4-3; 12 bases fit TRBD2. Germline V lookup: CDR1 LGHNA, CDR2 YSLEER. V was clipped by 4 bases and J by 5 bases; unmatched bases: 8. The CDR3 spans 17 residues. CDR3 residues: CASSPSLLAGGTGELFF. In DNA, the CDR3 is TGCGCCAGCAGCCCAAGCTTACTAGCGGGAGGTACCGGGGAGCTGTTTTTT.

V usage is TRBV5-6 and J usage is TRBJ2-4, with D tentatively TRBD2 (6 bases). The CDR3 length is 16 residues. V dropped 5 bases and J dropped 2 bases, with 17 bases sitting between them. Germline V gene data show CDR1 as SGHDT and CDR2 as YYEEEE. The CDR3 coding sequence is TGTGCCAGCAGTCTTCTCACGGAGGGAACCAAAAACATTCAGTACTTC. Translated: CASSLLTEGTKNIQYF. Drawing the rest from reference TRBV5-6 and TRBJ2-4, the complete variable domain is DAGVTQSPTHLIKTRGQQVTLRCSPKSGHDTVSWYQQALGQGPQFIFQYYEEEERQRGNFPDRFSGHQFPNYSSELNVNALLLGDSALYLCASSLLTEGTKNIQYFGAGTRLSVL.

The V and J genes are TRBV18 and TRBJ1-1; D ambiguous. V shed 8 bases and J shed 0 bases, with 7 bases lying between them. The CDR3 totals 12 residues. The germline V gene has CDR1 KGHSH and CDR2 LQKENI. CDR3 amino acids: CASTVMNTEAFF. The CDR3 DNA is TGTGCCAGCACGGTAATGAACACTGAAGCTTTCTTT.

The chain links TRBV5-1 to TRBJ2-7; TRBD2 matches at 9 bases. CDR3 length equals 14 residues. In germline, CDR1 is SGHRS, CDR2 YFSETQ. V lost 2 bases to trimming and J lost 1 base; unmatched junction nucleotides: 1. CDR3 nucleotide sequence: TGCGCCAGCAGCTTCACTAGCGGGTCCTACGAGCAGTACTTC. Amino acid sequence: CASSFTSGSYEQYF.

The chain recombines TRBV5-1 with TRBJ2-1, with 7 positions matching TRBD1. This CDR3 has 16 residues. Germline lookup yields CDR1 SGHRS and CDR2 YFSETQ. V lost 6 bases, J lost 1 base, and 10 bases stayed unmatched. CDR3 protein: CASTPSGTASYNEQFF. As DNA, the CDR3 is TGCGCCAGCACCCCCTCCGGGACAGCTTCCTACAATGAGCAGTTCTTC.

V gene TRBV4-1 combines with J gene TRBJ2-1; 13 bases align to TRBD2. J was trimmed by 6 bases and V by 5 bases; bases with no gene match: 16. CDR1 MGHRA and CDR2 YSYEKL come from the germline V gene. CDR3 length: 19 residues. The CDR3 bases are TGCGCCAGCAGCTCACAAGGGAGGAGGACTAGCGGGAGTCTCAATGAGCAGTTCTTC. Translating it yields CASSSQGRRTSGSLNEQFF.

The chain links TRBV6-2 or TRBV6-3 to TRBJ2-3, with 8 positions matching TRBD1. Germline-derived CDR1 and CDR2 are MNHEY and SVGEGT. With V trimmed by 2 bases and J by 15 bases, 4 bases remained unmatched. This CDR3 is built from 11 residues. In DNA form, the CDR3 reads TGTGCCAGCAGTTACCGGGACAGGCAATATTTT. Translated, it gives CASSYRDRQYF.

This clone was seen more than once but under ten times. The CDR3, as DNA: TGTGCCAGCAGCTTGTTGGCAGGGGAGACCCAGTACTTC. Amino acids: CASSLLAGETQYF. This chain uses TRBV5-4 with TRBJ2-5, with a possible D match to TRBD1 (5 bases). CDR1 and CDR2 (germline): SGHNT, YYREEE (reference sequence). The CDR3 totals 13 residues. Trimming stripped 1 base from V and 5 bases from J, with 9 bases between.

The J gene is TRBJ2-7, the V gene TRBV19; 11 bases align to TRBD2. Germline CDR1 and CDR2: LNHDA and SQIVND (reference sequence). The CDR3 totals 16 residues. Trimming at V came to 2 bases and at J to 2 bases, leaving 5 bases not matched to a gene. Here the CDR3 DNA reads TGTGCCAGTAGTATAACTAGCGGGAGTTCTCCCTACGAGCAGTACTTC. This sequence encodes CASSITSGSSPYEQYF.

With regard to this clone: The junction differs from germline at one of its ends, possibly a read error. The chain carries TRBV6-6 and TRBJ2-7; 10 bases align to TRBD2. The CDR3 extends over 14 amino acids. Germline V gene lookup returns CDR1 MNHNY and CDR2 SVGAGI (reference sequence). The CDR3 coding sequence is TGTGCCAGCAGTTCTGCTAGCGGGAGCGAACGAGTTCCCTTC. Encoded protein: CASSSASGSERVPF.

The chain is built from TRBV5-4 and TRBJ2-7; D might be TRBD2 (5 bases). The CDR3 is made up of 15 amino acids. The germline V gene has CDR1 SGHNT and CDR2 YYREEE (reference sequence). V was trimmed by 1 base and J by 3 bases, leaving 14 bases between them. The CDR3 loop is CASSLSGGGFYEQYF. CDR3 nucleotides: TGTGCCAGCAGCTTGAGTGGCGGAGGTTTCTACGAGCAGTACTTC.

V is TRBV6-2 or TRBV6-3 and J is TRBJ2-5, with 7 bases matching TRBD2. Per germline, CDR1 MNHEY and CDR2 SVGEGT. With V trimmed by 3 bases and J by 4 bases, 11 bases remained unmatched. The CDR3 has 16 residues. The CDR3 nucleotides read TGTGCCAGCAGTTATCTCGGGGGGAGCGGGGCAGAGACCCAGTACTTC. Protein product: CASSYLGGSGAETQYF.

This sequence joins TRBV7-3 and TRBJ2-2, with D perhaps TRBD2 (6 bases). This CDR3 is 17 amino acids long. V was trimmed by 2 bases and J by 1 base, leaving 14 bases between them. From germline, CDR1 is SGHTA and CDR2 FQGTGA. CDR3 coding DNA: TGTGCCAGCAGCTTATATGTTGGAGGGGTGAACACCGGGGAGCTGTTTTTT. Amino acid sequence: CASSLYVGGVNTGELFF.

This clone appeared a single time. This chain uses TRBV7-2 with TRBJ2-3, with 8 positions matching TRBD2. Germline assignment: CDR1 SGHTA and CDR2 FQGNSA. Unmatched junction bases numbered 11, after V lost 0 bases and J lost 3 bases. The CDR3 has 18 amino acids. This CDR3 is CASSLAGASGYGTDTQYF. CDR3 in DNA: TGTGCCAGCAGCTTAGCGGGGGCTAGCGGGTATGGTACAGATACGCAGTATTTT.

This chain joins TRBV11-2 and TRBJ2-3; 7 bases are a match to TRBD1. From germline, CDR1 is SGHAT and CDR2 FQNNGV. The V segment lost 7 bases and the J segment 6 bases; nucleotides outside the gene matches: 7. CDR3 length: 13 residues. The CDR3 protein is CASNEQGSDTQYF. As DNA, the CDR3 is TGTGCCAGCAACGAACAGGGGTCCGATACGCAGTATTTT.

The rearrangement uses TRBV11-2 and TRBJ2-1, with TRBD2 identical over 10 bases. Germline V gives CDR1 SGHAT, CDR2 FQNNGV. Germline trimming cut 1 base from V and 5 bases from J; bases unmatched to any gene: 11. CDR3 size: 18 residues. In DNA form, the CDR3 reads TGTGCCAGCAGCTTAGTAGGGTTGGCTAGCGGGAGCCACAATGAGCAGTTCTTC. Protein: CASSLVGLASGSHNEQFF.

The rearrangement joins TRBV7-6 to TRBJ2-3; 9 bases fit TRBD2. The V gene's germline CDR1 is SGHVS and CDR2 FNYEAQ. Trimming took 1 base from V and 0 from J; bases not matched to a gene: 2. CDR3 length: 16 amino acids. CDR3 sequence: CASSLVSGGSTDTQYF. In DNA form, the CDR3 reads TGTGCCAGCAGCTTAGTTAGCGGGGGAAGCACAGATACGCAGTATTTT.

The chain has TRBV3-1 (or the pseudogene TRBV3-2) and TRBJ1-1; 8 bases fit TRBD1. Per germline, CDR1 LGHDT and CDR2 YNNKEL (reference sequence). V dropped 0 bases and J dropped 8; count of bases not matched to a gene: 14. The CDR3 is 17 residues long. CDR3 DNA sequence: TGTGCCAGCAGCCAAGATCAGTGGAGCTTAGGACAGGGAGAAGCTTTCTTT. It is translated as CASSQDQWSLGQGEAFF.

V is TRBV18 and J is TRBJ1-1, with 7 bases fitting TRBD1. The CDR3 has 15 residues. Germline V gene sequence: CDR1 KGHSH, CDR2 LQKENI. J was trimmed by 3 bases and V by 1 base; bases with no gene match: 5. The CDR3 coding sequence is TGTGCCAGCTCACCACGGACAGGTAGGGACACTGAAGCTTTCTTT. Its protein is CASSPRTGRDTEAFF.

The chain links TRBV27 to TRBJ1-2; maybe TRBD1 (5 bases). Per the germline V gene, CDR1 is MNHEY and CDR2 is SMNVEV (reference sequence). The CDR3 spans 15 residues. Trimming removed 1 base at V and 0 bases at J, with 9 bases between. The CDR3 sequence is CASSLYRTANYGYTF. CDR3 in DNA: TGTGCCAGCAGTTTATACAGGACCGCTAACTATGGCTACACCTTC.

The chain is built from TRBV2 and TRBJ2-7, with D possibly TRBD2 on 6 matching bases. Deletions cut 1 base from V and 4 bases from J, with 17 bases between. The CDR3 is made up of 16 amino acids. Germline values: CDR1 SNHLY, CDR2 FYNNEI. CDR3 residues: CASSEVSASDSYEQYF. The CDR3, as DNA: TGTGCCAGCAGTGAAGTCTCGGCTAGCGATTCTTACGAGCAGTACTTC.

The chain carries TRBV4-2 and TRBJ2-1, with D perhaps matching TRBD1 (5 bases). This CDR3 has 16 residues. V was shortened by 1 base and J by 2 bases, with 12 bases between the two germline ends. Per the germline V gene, CDR1 is LGHNA and CDR2 is YNFKEQ. The CDR3 DNA sequence: TGTGCCAGCAGCCAAGTTGAACAGGCAGCCTACAATGAGCAGTTCTTC. Its protein product is CASSQVEQAAYNEQFF.

This clone has just one count. This rearrangement joins TRBV18 to TRBJ2-2; D is uncertain. Trimming took 7 bases from V and 3 from J, leaving 6 bases between them. Germline values: CDR1 KGHSH, CDR2 LQKENI. The CDR3 is 12 residues long. The CDR3 reads CASCADTGELFF. In DNA, the CDR3 is TGTGCCAGCTGCGCCGACACCGGGGAGCTGTTTTTT. Complete variable domain (other parts from reference TRBV18 and TRBJ2-2): NAGVMQNPRHLVRRRGQEARLRCSPMKGHSHVYWYRQLPEEGLKFMVYLQKENIIDESGMPKERFSAEFPKEGPSILRIQQVVRGDSAAYFCASCADTGELFFGEGSRLTVL.

The V and J genes are TRBV27 and TRBJ2-1, with TRBD2 identical over 14 bases. The junction had 13 bases not matched to a gene; V was cut back by 3 bases and J by 6 bases. This CDR3 has 19 residues. Per germline, CDR1 MNHEY and CDR2 SMNVEV (reference sequence). CDR3 nucleotides: TGTGCCAGCAGTTTTTCCGGGACTAGCGGGAGCGATTGGCGCAATGAGCAGTTCTTC. As protein: CASSFSGTSGSDWRNEQFF.

This sequence joins TRBV6-6 and TRBJ2-7; the D gene is possibly TRBD2 (7 bases). The germline V gene encodes CDR1 MNHNY and CDR2 SVGAGI (reference sequence). The CDR3 covers 16 residues. Trimming cost V 6 bases and J 1 base, with 19 bases left between them. The CDR3 region is CASRAMGASGSYEQYF. The CDR3 DNA sequence: TGTGCCAGCAGGGCGATGGGGGCTAGCGGATCCTACGAGCAGTACTTC.

The chain combines TRBV4-1 with TRBJ2-2; a weak D match, TRBD2 (7 bases). Trimming removed 1 base from V and 5 bases from J, with 23 bases in between. Germline V gene data show CDR1 as MGHRA and CDR2 as YSYEKL. The CDR3 runs 19 residues. The CDR3 loop reads CASSQGHLRGGRGTGELFF. As DNA, the CDR3 is TGCGCCAGCAGCCAAGGCCACCTGAGGGGGGGAAGGGGGACCGGGGAGCTGTTTTTT.

The chain employs TRBV24-1 and TRBJ1-2; D is uncertain. Germline CDR1 reads KGHDR; CDR2 reads SFDVKD. Deletions cut 0 bases from V and 3 bases from J, with 7 bases between. The CDR3 runs 14 residues. This CDR3 reads CATSDLWTDYGYTF. CDR3 nucleotides: TGTGCCACCAGTGATTTGTGGACTGACTATGGCTACACCTTC.

This chain uses TRBV5-1 with TRBJ2-7; 10 bases agree with TRBD2. CDR3 size: 15 residues. V was clipped by 0 bases and J by 7 bases; unmatched bases: 7. Germline assignment: CDR1 SGHRS and CDR2 YFSETQ. The CDR3 sequence is CASSLALAGVGEQYF. The DNA for the CDR3 is TGCGCCAGCAGCTTGGCCCTAGCGGGAGTAGGAGAGCAGTACTTC.

This rearrangement joins TRBV28 to TRBJ2-1; 11 nucleotides line up with TRBD2. J gave up 4 bases and V 6 bases, and 14 bases lay outside the gene matches. This CDR3 contains 18 residues. CDR1 and CDR2 from the germline V gene are MDHEN and SYDVKM. CDR3 nucleotides: TGTGCCAGCAGACCCGGACTAGCGGGTCAGGTCACATACAATGAGCAGTTCTTC. Translating gives CASRPGLAGQVTYNEQFF.